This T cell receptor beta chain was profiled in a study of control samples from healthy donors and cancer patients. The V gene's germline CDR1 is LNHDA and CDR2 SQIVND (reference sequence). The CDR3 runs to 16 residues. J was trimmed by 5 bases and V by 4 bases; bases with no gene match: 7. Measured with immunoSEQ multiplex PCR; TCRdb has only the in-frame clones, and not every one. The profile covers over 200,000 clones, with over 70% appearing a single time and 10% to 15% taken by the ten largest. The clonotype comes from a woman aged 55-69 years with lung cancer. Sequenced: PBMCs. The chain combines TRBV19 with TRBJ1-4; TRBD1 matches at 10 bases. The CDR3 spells CASSNVWDRGNEKLFF. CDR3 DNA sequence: TGTGCCAGTAGTAACGTGTGGGACAGGGGAAATGAAAAACTGTTTTTT.